This TCR beta chain is drawn from a study of blood T cell repertoires in COVID-19. The V segment lost 2 bases and the J segment 1 base; nucleotides outside the gene matches: 6. This CDR3 has 15 residues. The V gene's germline CDR1 is SGHKS and CDR2 YYEKEE (reference sequence). The data were produced by immunoSEQ multiplex PCR, yet TCRdb's version contains in-frame clones alone and is incomplete. The table shows roughly 100,000 clones, with approximately 80% occurring only once. Material for sequencing was peripheral blood. This chain links TRBV5-5 with TRBJ2-7, with 7 bases fitting TRBD1. The clonotype was recovered from a woman aged 55 to 70 with acute or convalescent COVID-19. This CDR3 is CASSFRRDSSYEQYF. The DNA for the CDR3 is TGTGCCAGCAGCTTCCGACGGGACAGTTCCTACGAGCAGTACTTC.